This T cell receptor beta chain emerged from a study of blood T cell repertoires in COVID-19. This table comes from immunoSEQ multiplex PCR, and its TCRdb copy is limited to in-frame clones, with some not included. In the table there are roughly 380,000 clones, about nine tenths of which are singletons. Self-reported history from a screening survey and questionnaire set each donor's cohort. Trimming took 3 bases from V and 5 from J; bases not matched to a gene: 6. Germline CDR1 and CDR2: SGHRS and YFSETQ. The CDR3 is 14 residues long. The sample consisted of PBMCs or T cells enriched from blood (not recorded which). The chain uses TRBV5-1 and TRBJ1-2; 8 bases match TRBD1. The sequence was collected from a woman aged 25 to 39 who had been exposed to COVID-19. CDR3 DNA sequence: TGCGCCAGCAGCTCTGGACAGGGCGCATATGGCTACACCTTC. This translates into CASSSGQGAYGYTF.